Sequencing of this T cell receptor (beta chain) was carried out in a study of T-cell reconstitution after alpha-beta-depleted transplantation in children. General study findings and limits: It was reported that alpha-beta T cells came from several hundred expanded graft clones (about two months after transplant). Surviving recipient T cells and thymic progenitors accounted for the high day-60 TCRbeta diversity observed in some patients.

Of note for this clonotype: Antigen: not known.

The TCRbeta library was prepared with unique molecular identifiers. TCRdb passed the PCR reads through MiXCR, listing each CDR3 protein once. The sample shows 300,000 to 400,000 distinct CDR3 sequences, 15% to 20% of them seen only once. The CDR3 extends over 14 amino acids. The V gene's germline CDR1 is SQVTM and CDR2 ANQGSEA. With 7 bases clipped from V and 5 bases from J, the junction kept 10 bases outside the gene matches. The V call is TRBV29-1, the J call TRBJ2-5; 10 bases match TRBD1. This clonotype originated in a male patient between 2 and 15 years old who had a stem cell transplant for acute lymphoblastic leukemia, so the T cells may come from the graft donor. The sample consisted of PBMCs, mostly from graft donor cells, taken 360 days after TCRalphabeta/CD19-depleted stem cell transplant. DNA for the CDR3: TGCAGCGGAAAAGCCGGGACAGGGGCTGAGACCCAGTACTTC. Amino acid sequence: CSGKAGTGAETQYF.